This paragraph reports one T cell receptor beta chain. Its antigen is currently unknown. Germline loops: CDR1 SGHTA, CDR2 FQGTGA. The junction had 3 bases not matched to a gene; V was cut back by 3 bases and J by 10 bases. There are 12 residues in the CDR3. This sample is part of a study of CD8 T cells in Susac syndrome. Findings and limits, study-wide: An acknowledgment was made by the study that its TCR sequencing and HLA analysis involved relatively few individuals.

The CD8+ and CD4+ T cells were isolated magnetically using a negative isolation approach, whereas the TEMRA cells were enriched by FACS. Reverse transcription used roughly 0.5 to 1 ug RNA and random hexamers. An immunoSEQ multiplex PCR generated amplified TCR beta CDR3 products spanning 54 Vbeta and 13 Jbeta. In TCRdb, the immunoSEQ multiplex PCR reads were re-called with MiXCR into one record per CDR3 protein. The table includes about 180,000 distinct CDR3 sequences, almost 96% detected once. The sequence was collected from a human donor with multiple sclerosis. The specimen was CD4+ T cells from PBMCs. The chain combines TRBV7-3 with TRBJ2-1; TRBD1 matches 7 bases. CDR3 in amino acids: CASSLDRSEQFF. The CDR3 DNA follows: TGTGCCAGCAGCTTGGACAGGAGCGAGCAGTTCTTC.